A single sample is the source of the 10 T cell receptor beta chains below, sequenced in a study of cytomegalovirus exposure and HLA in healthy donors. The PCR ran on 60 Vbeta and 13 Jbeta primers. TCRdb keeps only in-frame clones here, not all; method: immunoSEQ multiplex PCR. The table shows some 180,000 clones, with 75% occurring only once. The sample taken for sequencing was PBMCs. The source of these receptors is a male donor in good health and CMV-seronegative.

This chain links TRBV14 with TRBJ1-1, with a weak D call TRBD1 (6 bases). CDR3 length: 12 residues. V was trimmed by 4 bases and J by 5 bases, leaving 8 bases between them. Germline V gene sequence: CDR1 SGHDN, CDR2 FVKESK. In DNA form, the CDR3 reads TGTGCCAGCAGCCCTCAGGGGACTGAAGCTTTCTTT. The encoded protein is CASSPQGTEAFF.

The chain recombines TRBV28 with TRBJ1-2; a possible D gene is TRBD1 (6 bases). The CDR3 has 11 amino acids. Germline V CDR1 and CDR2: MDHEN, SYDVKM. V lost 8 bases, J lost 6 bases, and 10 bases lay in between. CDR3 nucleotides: TGTGCCAGCGGGACATCAGATGGCTACACCTTC. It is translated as CASGTSDGYTF.

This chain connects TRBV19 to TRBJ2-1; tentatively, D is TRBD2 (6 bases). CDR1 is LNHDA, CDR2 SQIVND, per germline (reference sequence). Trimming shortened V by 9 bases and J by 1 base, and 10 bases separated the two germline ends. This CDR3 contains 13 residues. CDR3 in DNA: TGTGCCAGCGACGGAGGGTCCTACAATGAGCAGTTCTTC. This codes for CASDGGSYNEQFF.

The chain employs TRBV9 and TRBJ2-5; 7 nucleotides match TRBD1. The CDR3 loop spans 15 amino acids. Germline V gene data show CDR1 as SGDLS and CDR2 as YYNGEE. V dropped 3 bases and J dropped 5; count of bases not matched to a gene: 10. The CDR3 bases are TGTGCCAGCAGCGGACAGGGCTTGGGGGAGGAGACCCAGTACTTC. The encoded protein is CASSGQGLGEETQYF.

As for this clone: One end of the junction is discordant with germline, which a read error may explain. CDR3 loop: CSSRGGDEQFF. The CDR3 DNA is TGTTCCAGCAGGGGAGGGGATGAGCAGTTCTTC. The rearrangement joins TRBV7-9 to TRBJ2-1; weak D call: TRBD2 (7 bases). This CDR3 region has 11 residues. The V gene's germline CDR1 is SEHNR and CDR2 FQNEAQ (reference sequence).

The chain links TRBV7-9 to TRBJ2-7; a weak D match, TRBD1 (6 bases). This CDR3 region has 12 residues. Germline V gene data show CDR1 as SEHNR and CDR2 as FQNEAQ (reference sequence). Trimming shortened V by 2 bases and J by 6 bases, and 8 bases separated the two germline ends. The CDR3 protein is CASSLRGGEQYF. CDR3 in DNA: TGTGCCAGCAGCTTACGAGGGGGCGAGCAGTACTTC.

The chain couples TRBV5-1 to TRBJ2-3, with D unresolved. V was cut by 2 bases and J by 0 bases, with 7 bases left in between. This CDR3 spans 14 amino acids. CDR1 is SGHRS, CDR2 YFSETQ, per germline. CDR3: CASSFHSSTDTQYF. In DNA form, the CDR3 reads TGCGCCAGCAGCTTCCACTCTAGCACAGATACGCAGTATTTT.

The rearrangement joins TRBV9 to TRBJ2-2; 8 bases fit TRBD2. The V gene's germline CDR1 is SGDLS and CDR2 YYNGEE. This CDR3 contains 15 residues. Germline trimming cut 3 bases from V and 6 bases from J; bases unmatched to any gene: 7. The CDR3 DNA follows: TGTGCCAGCAGCGCCCCGGGACTAGTTGCCGGGGAGCTGTTTTTT. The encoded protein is CASSAPGLVAGELFF.

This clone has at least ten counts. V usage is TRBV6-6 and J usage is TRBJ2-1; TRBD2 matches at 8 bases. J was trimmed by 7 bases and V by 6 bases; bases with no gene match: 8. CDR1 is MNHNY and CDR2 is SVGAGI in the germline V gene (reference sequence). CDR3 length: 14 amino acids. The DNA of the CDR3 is TGTGCCAGCAGCTCGGGACTAGTATCTAATGAGCAGTTCTTC. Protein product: CASSSGLVSNEQFF.

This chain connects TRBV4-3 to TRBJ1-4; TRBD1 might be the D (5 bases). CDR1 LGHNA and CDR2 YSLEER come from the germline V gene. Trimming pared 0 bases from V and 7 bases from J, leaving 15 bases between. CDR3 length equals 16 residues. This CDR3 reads CASSQETAGRSEKLFF. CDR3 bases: TGCGCCAGCAGCCAAGAGACAGCCGGGAGAAGTGAAAAACTGTTTTTT.